The rows below give T cell receptor beta chains drawn from one sample of a study of vaccination effects on CD4 cells after COVID-19. The repertoire was sequenced with immunoSEQ multiplex PCR; TCRdb's copy has only in-frame clones and lacks some. The repertoire holds approximately 74,000 clones, nearly 75% seen once, with 2% to 3% in the top ten. No antigens are known for them. The source was CD4+ T cells from PBMCs cultured without peptide, collected after COVID-19 vaccination. These TCRs come from a human donor who received a COVID-19 vaccine. CDR3s leave out the opening cysteine and the closing phenylalanine or tryptophan.

TRBJ1-6 | TRBV5-1 | ASSPYGPEGGALRSPLH
TRBJ2-1 | TRBV10-3 | AISRLAGGDNEQF
TRBJ2-5 | TRBV5-1 | ASSPGTSPETQY
TRBJ2-3 | TRBV10-2 | ASRMGTSADTQY
TRBJ2-1 | TRBV4-1 | ASSPTPLAGGPSSYNEQF
TRBJ1-1 | TRBV5-1 | ASSSTGTENTEAF
TRBJ2-1 | TRBV29-1 | SVAGPASYNEQF
TRBJ2-5 | TRBV10-3 | AISPRTGEETQY
TRBJ2-1 | TRBV11-2 | ASSRVGAGGYNEQF
TRBJ2-1 | TRBV29-1 | SAQGGGEQF
TRBJ2-3 | TRBV3-1/TRBV3-2 | ASSQAADTQY
TRBJ2-2 | TRBV7-2 | ASSRGRGLWNTGELF
TRBJ2-1 | TRBV19 | ASSIQGGRNEQF
TRBJ1-2 | TRBV2 | ASSPDSNYGYT
TRBJ1-1 | TRBV4-3 | ASSQAPPGTNTEAF
TRBJ1-2 | TRBV11-2 | ASSLPRGQGGLYGYT
TRBJ2-3 | TRBV16 | ASSPAGITDTQY
TRBJ1-3 | TRBV7-7 | ASSQGGGSGNTIY
TRBJ2-3 | TRBV3-1/TRBV3-2 | ASSQVAGTSTDTQY
TRBJ1-2 | TRBV7-2 | ASAQGTGGGYT
TRBJ1-2 | TRBV6-2/TRBV6-3 | ASSYMGGANYGYT
TRBJ1-2 | TRBV5-1 | ASSLVRQGDGYT
TRBJ1-2 | TRBV5-4 | ASSLDGGVVVGNYGYT
TRBJ1-5 | TRBV18 | ASSPTQNSNQPQH
TRBJ2-3 | TRBV5-1 | ASSSGTDTDTQY
TRBJ1-5 | TRBV24-1 | ATSGDSNQPQH
TRBJ1-2 | TRBV6-5 | ASSKARTNYGYT
TRBJ2-3 | TRBV5-1 | ASSLHGQGGADTQY
TRBJ1-5 | TRBV7-8 | ASSFSRGQPQH
TRBJ1-2 | TRBV5-1 | ASSKGHGYT
TRBJ1-1 | TRBV12-5 | ASGLAQGIRAEAF
TRBJ1-4 | TRBV5-1 | ASSQGLRREKLF
TRBJ2-2 | TRBV7-9 | ASGGQGNTGELF
TRBJ2-1 | TRBV7-2 | ASSREVTRGHNEQF
TRBJ1-2 | TRBV28 | ASSLTGTGLYGYT
TRBJ1-2 | TRBV14 | ASRRGQALGYT
TRBJ2-4 | TRBV5-1 | ASSLTSAKNIQY
TRBJ1-1 | TRBV7-2 | ASSPRRGETEAF
TRBJ1-2 | TRBV3-1/TRBV3-2 | ASSQDLGAIGYT
TRBJ1-6 | TRBV7-9 | ASSQGGGGQNSPLH
TRBJ1-6 | TRBV20-1 | SASPQGDSPLH
TRBJ2-3 | TRBV18 | ASSPVWNSSPDTQY
TRBJ1-6 | TRBV6-5 | ASSYFPGGSNSPLH
TRBJ1-6 | TRBV5-1 | ASSFQGDNSPLH
TRBJ1-1 | TRBV6-6 | ASSLTGTNTEAF
TRBJ2-1 | TRBV2 | ASSWTLLRNEQF
TRBJ2-5 | TRBV4-1 | ASSQIQDSQETQY
TRBJ1-1 | TRBV2 | AGISGAGNTEAF
TRBJ1-5 | TRBV3-1/TRBV3-2 | ASSQGQGYQPQH
TRBJ2-3 | TRBV7-9 | ASSLGHHISTDTQY